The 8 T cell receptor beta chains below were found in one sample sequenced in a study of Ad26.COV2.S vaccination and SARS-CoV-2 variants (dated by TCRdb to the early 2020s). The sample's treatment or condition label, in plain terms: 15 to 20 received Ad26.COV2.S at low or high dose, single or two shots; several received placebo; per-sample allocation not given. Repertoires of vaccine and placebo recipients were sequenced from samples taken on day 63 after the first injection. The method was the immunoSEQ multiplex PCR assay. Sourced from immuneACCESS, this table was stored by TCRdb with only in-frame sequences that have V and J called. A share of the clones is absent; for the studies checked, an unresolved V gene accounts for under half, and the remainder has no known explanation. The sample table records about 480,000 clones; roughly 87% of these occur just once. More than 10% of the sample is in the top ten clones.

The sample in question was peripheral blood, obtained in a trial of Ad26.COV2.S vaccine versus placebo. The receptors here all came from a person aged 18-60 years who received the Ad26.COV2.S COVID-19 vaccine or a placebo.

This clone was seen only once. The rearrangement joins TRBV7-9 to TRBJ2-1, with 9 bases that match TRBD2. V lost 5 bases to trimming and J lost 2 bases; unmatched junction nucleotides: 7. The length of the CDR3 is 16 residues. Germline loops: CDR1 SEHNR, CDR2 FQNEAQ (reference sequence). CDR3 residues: CASSPIAGEAYNEQFF. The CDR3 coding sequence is TGTGCCAGCAGCCCTATAGCGGGAGAGGCCTACAATGAGCAGTTCTTC. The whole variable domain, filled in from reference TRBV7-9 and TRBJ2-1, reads DTGVSQNPRHKITKRGQNVTFRCDPISEHNRLYWYRQTLGQGPEFLTYFQNEAQLEKSRLLSDRFSAERPKGSFSTLEIQRTEQGDSAMYLCASSPIAGEAYNEQFFGPGTRLTVL.

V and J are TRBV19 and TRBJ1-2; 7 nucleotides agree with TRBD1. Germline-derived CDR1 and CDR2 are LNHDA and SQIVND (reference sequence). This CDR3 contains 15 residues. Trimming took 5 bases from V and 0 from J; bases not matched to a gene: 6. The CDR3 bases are TGTGCCAGTAGTGTGACAGGGCCCACTAACTATGGCTACACCTTC. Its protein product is CASSVTGPTNYGYTF.

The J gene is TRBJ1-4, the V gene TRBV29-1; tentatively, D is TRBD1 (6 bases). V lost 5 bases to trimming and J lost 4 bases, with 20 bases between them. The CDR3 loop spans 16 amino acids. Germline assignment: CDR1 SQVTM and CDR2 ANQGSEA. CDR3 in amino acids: CSVWGPGVDNNEKLFF. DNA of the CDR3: TGCAGCGTTTGGGGGCCAGGGGTGGACAATAATGAAAAACTGTTTTTT.

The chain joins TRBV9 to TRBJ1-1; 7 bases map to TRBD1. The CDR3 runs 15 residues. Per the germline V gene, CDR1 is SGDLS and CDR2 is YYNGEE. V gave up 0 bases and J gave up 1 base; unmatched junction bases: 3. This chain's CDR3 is CASSVEGARNTEAFF. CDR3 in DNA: TGTGCCAGCAGCGTAGAGGGGGCGAGGAACACTGAAGCTTTCTTT.

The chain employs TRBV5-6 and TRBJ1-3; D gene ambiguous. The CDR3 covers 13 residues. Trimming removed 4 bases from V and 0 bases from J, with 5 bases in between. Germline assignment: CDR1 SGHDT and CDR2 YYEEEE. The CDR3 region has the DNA TGTGCCAGCAGCCGGGACTCTGGAAACACCATATATTTT. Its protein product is CASSRDSGNTIYF.

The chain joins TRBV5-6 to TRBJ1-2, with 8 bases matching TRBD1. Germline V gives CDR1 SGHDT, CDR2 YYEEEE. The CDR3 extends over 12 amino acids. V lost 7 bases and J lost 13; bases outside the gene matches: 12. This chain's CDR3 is CASSTTDRVVTF. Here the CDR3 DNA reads TGTGCCAGCTCTACCACGGACAGGGTGGTCACCTTC.

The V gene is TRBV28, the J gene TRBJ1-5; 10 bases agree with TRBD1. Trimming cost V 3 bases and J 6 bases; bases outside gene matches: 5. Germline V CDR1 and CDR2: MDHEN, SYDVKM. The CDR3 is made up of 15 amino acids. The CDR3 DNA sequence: TGTGCCAGCAGTTTGGGGGACAGGGGCGGTCAGCCCCAGCATTTT. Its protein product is CASSLGDRGGQPQHF.

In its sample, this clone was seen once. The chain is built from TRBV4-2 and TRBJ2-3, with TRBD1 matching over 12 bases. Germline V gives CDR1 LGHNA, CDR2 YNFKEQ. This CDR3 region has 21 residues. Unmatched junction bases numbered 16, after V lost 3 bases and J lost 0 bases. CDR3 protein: CASSQDAQGTGGFSSTDTQYF. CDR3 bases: TGTGCCAGCAGCCAGGACGCCCAGGGGACAGGGGGCTTTTCTAGCACAGATACGCAGTATTTT.